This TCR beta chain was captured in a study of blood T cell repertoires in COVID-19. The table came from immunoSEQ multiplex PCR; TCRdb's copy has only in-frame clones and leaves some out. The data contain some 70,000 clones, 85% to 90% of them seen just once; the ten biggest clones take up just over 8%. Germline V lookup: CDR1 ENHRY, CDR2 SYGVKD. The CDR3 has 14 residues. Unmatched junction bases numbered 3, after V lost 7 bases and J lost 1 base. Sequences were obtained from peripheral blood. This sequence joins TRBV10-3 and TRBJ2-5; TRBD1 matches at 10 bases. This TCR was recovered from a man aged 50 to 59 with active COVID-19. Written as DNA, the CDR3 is TGTGCCATCAAAGGACAGGGGGTCCAAGAGACCCAGTACTTC. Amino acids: CAIKGQGVQETQYF.